These 17 T cell receptor beta chains originate from one sample sequenced in a study of beta chain features in type 1 diabetes (dated 2018 in TCRdb). Overall study results and their limits: A moderate but significant shortening of TCRB CDR3 length was observed in type 1 diabetes patients in all four CD4+ subsets.

Their target antigens are unknown. The library relied on the immunoSEQ multiplex PCR assay. All of the isolated RNA was reverse transcribed with the High Capacity cDNA Reverse Transcription Kit, so expressed TCRB transcripts were sequenced. TCRdb stores this immuneACCESS table with in-frame sequences only. Part of the clones is absent; in the studies checked, under half of the shortfall reflects unresolved V genes, and no reason is known for the rest. The sample has under 300,000 clones on record, 16% of them singletons. In total, the top ten clones hold approximately 0.087% of the sample. The sample taken for sequencing was naive CD4+ T cells from blood. Explained via the paper, the cell subset or site label denotes: true naive CD4+ T cells. These receptors came from a man aged 25 to 40 with type 1 diabetes.

Only a few counts were recorded for this clone. This sequence joins TRBV7-2 and TRBJ2-5; D may be TRBD2 (5 bases). Germline loops: CDR1 SGHTA, CDR2 FQGNSA. Trimming left V 7 bases short and J 5 bases short, with 14 bases between. This CDR3 has 13 amino acids. CDR3 coding DNA: TGTGCCAGCACGGAACGGGGTTACGAGACCCAGTACTTC. Protein product: CASTERGYETQYF.

This clone turned up a few times. At the DNA level, this CDR3 is encoded by other sequences in the same sample as well. The CDR3 loop reads CSVGGAGANVLTF. DNA of the CDR3: TGCAGCGTTGGTGGGGCTGGGGCCAACGTCCTGACTTTC. The chain couples TRBV29-1 to TRBJ2-6; D is undetermined. The CDR3 runs to 13 residues. V lost 4 bases and J 2 bases, leaving 6 bases between the germline ends. The germline V gene has CDR1 SQVTM and CDR2 ANQGSEA.

The chain recombines TRBV7-8 with TRBJ2-7, with 7 bases fitting TRBD1. CDR3 length: 15 amino acids. Looked up from germline, CDR1 is SGHVS and CDR2 is FQNEAQ. V was pared by 5 bases and J by 0 bases, with 7 bases of the junction left unmatched. The CDR3 protein is CASSEGGTVSYEQYF. The CDR3 DNA reads as TGTGCCAGCAGCGAAGGTGGGACAGTCTCCTACGAGCAGTACTTC. Full variable domain (rest looked up from reference TRBV7-8 and TRBJ2-7): GAGVSQSPRYKVAKRGQDVALRCDPISGHVSLFWYQQALGQGPEFLTYFQNEAQLDKSGLPSDRFFAERPEGSVSTLKIQRTQQEDSAVYLCASSEGGTVSYEQYFGPGTRLTVT.

This clone was recorded many times. CDR3 DNA: TGTGCCAGCAGCTTAGGCCTAGCGAGTGAGCAGTACTTC. This encodes CASSLGLASEQYF. The V gene is TRBV7-2, the J gene TRBJ2-7; a possible D gene is TRBD2 (6 bases). Trimming removed 1 base from V and 7 bases from J, with 11 bases in between. The length of the CDR3 is 13 residues. Germline CDR1 SGHTA, CDR2 FQGNSA.

This clone has only a few counts. The gene calls are TRBV28 and TRBJ2-1; 12 bases match TRBD1. The J segment lost 8 bases and the V segment lost 5 bases, leaving 4 bases of the junction unmatched. CDR3 size: 14 residues. Germline V gene data show CDR1 as MDHEN and CDR2 as SYDVKM. CDR3 sequence (DNA): TGTGCCAGCAGTCCCGGGACAGGGGGCGATGAGCAGTTCTTC. Translation gives CASSPGTGGDEQFF.

This clone turned up a few times. The rearrangement uses TRBV9 and TRBJ1-2; D is unclear. The V gene's germline CDR1 is SGDLS and CDR2 YYNGEE. Trimming took 3 bases from V and 2 from J, leaving 14 bases between them. This CDR3 has 15 amino acids. CDR3 region: CASSEGPTVNYGYTF. For the CDR3, the DNA is TGTGCCAGCAGCGAGGGCCCCACAGTAAACTATGGCTACACCTTC. Full variable domain (missing parts from reference TRBV9 and TRBJ1-2): DSGVTQTPKHLITATGQRVTLRCSPRSGDLSVYWYQQSLDQGLQFLIQYYNGEERAKGNILERFSAQQFPDLHSELNLSSLELGDSALYFCASSEGPTVNYGYTFGSGTRLTVV.

This clone has more than one count but fewer than ten. V gene TRBV5-6 combines with J gene TRBJ2-4, with TRBD2 identical over 9 bases. After removal of 6 bases from V and 9 bases from J, the junction contained 16 bases not matched to a gene. This CDR3 region has 16 residues. The germline gives CDR1 SGHDT, CDR2 YYEEEE. Here the CDR3 reads CASTLGLASSKGIQYF. The CDR3 DNA sequence: TGTGCCAGCACCTTAGGACTAGCGTCGTCGAAGGGCATTCAGTACTTC.

A few counts support this clone. The rearrangement links TRBV14 to TRBJ2-3; D is undetermined. The CDR3 covers 14 residues. The germline gives CDR1 SGHDN, CDR2 FVKESK. V was pared by 2 bases and J by 7 bases, with 13 bases between. DNA for the CDR3: TGTGCCAGCAGCCAAAAGACGCTAATACATACGCAGTATTTT. It specifies CASSQKTLIHTQYF. The full variable domain, completed using reference TRBV14 and TRBJ2-3, is EAGVTQFPSHSVIEKGQTVTLRCDPISGHDNLYWYRRVMGKEIKFLLHFVKESKQDESGMPNNRFLAERTGGTYSTLKVQPAELEDSGVYFCASSQKTLIHTQYFGPGTRLTVL.

J is TRBJ2-1 and V is TRBV7-9; D may be TRBD1 (5 bases). V shed 8 bases and J shed 4 bases, with 12 bases lying between them. The germline gives CDR1 SEHNR, CDR2 FQNEAQ (reference sequence). This CDR3 is 13 amino acids long. CDR3 region: CASGASPYNEQFF. For the CDR3, the DNA is TGTGCCAGCGGGGCATCCCCTTACAATGAGCAGTTCTTC.

The chain couples TRBV6-5 to TRBJ2-3, with 11 bases aligning to TRBD2. Germline V gene data show CDR1 as MNHEY and CDR2 as SVGAGI. Losses at the gene ends were 5 bases for V and 3 bases for J; bases not matched to a gene: 4. The CDR3 extends over 15 amino acids. The CDR3 coding sequence is TGTGCCAGCAGTGTGACTAGCGGGATTACAGATACGCAGTATTTT. It is translated as CASSVTSGITDTQYF.

The chain employs TRBV29-1 and TRBJ1-2, with 7 bases identical to TRBD1. The V gene's germline CDR1 is SQVTM and CDR2 ANQGSEA. V trimming: 3 bases; J trimming: 3 bases; junction bases outside the gene matches: 4. The CDR3 contains 13 residues. The CDR3 DNA reads as TGCAGCGTTGATCCGGGACAGTACTATGGCTACACCTTC. As protein: CSVDPGQYYGYTF. Supplemented by reference TRBV29-1 and TRBJ1-2, the full variable domain reads SAVISQKPSRDICQRGTSLTIQCQVDSQVTMMFWYRQQPGQSLTLIATANQGSEATYESGFVIDKFPISRPNLTFSTLTVSNMSPEDSSIYLCSVDPGQYYGYTFGSGTRLTVV.

J is TRBJ2-1 and V is TRBV6-6; weak D call: TRBD1 (7 bases). The CDR3 extends over 13 amino acids. The V gene's germline CDR1 is MNHNY and CDR2 SVGAGI (reference sequence). The ends were cut back, 4 bases at V and 7 bases at J, with 11 bases in the middle. The CDR3 loop is CASSSTGTNEQFF. The CDR3 coding sequence is TGTGCCAGCAGTTCGACAGGGACTAATGAGCAGTTCTTC.

The chain links TRBV18 to TRBJ2-7; TRBD1 agrees at 8 bases. V dropped 3 bases and J dropped 5; count of bases not matched to a gene: 6. CDR3 length equals 14 residues. CDR1 is KGHSH, CDR2 LQKENI, per germline. The CDR3 nucleotides read TGTGCCAGCTCACCCCGGACAGGGTCCCACGAGCAGTACTTC. It yields the protein CASSPRTGSHEQYF.

The gene calls are TRBV7-9 and TRBJ2-3, with D unresolved. CDR3 length equals 15 residues. Per the germline V gene, CDR1 is SEHNR and CDR2 is FQNEAQ (reference sequence). V was trimmed by 1 base and J by 2 bases, leaving 10 bases between them. The CDR3 loop reads CASSLEAGTTDTQYF. The CDR3 DNA reads TGTGCCAGCAGCTTAGAGGCAGGTACCACAGATACGCAGTATTTT.

This clone turned up a few times. This CDR3 reads CASSLLDKPYNEQFF. DNA of the CDR3: TGTGCCAGCAGTTTGCTGGACAAACCCTACAATGAGCAGTTCTTC. This chain links TRBV27 with TRBJ2-1; maybe TRBD1 (5 bases). V shed 3 bases and J shed 2 bases, with 11 bases lying between them. The CDR3 runs to 15 residues. Germline V lookup: CDR1 MNHEY, CDR2 SMNVEV (reference sequence).

The chain employs TRBV7-6 and TRBJ2-1; 10 bases are shared with TRBD2. The CDR3 length is 15 residues. The germline CDR1 and CDR2 sequences are SGHVS and FNYEAQ. V dropped 5 bases and J dropped 4; count of bases not matched to a gene: 5. This CDR3 reads CASSTLAGTYNEQFF. The CDR3 nucleotides are TGTGCCAGCAGCACACTAGCGGGAACGTACAATGAGCAGTTCTTC. The full variable domain, in which reference TRBV7-6 and TRBJ2-1 provide the parts outside the CDR3, is GAGVSQSPRYKVTKRGQDVALRCDPISGHVSLYWYRQALGQGPEFLTYFNYEAQQDKSGLPNDRFSAERPEGSISTLTIQRTEQRDSAMYRCASSTLAGTYNEQFFGPGTRLTVL.

This sequence joins TRBV9 and TRBJ2-3; 9 bases are shared with TRBD1. V was pared by 4 bases and J by 6 bases, with 9 bases of the junction left unmatched. The V gene's germline CDR1 is SGDLS and CDR2 YYNGEE. This CDR3 is 15 amino acids long. The CDR3 sequence: CASSHRGRISDTQYF. CDR3 coding DNA: TGTGCCAGCAGCCACAGGGGGCGCATCTCGGATACGCAGTATTTT.